Listed here is a single TCR beta chain. V was clipped by 5 bases and J by 8 bases; unmatched bases: 6. There are 13 residues in the CDR3. These data belong to a study of blood T cell repertoires in COVID-19. All enrollees were roughly 18 to 95 years old and from fewer than 25 US areas. Participants' reported clinical history set cohort assignment. A case of COVID-19 had been met by exposed participants within 2 weeks before study entry. Original handling: Amplification with reference gene primers provided the estimates of nucleated cell counts. Clones were sequenced by immunoSEQ multiplex PCR, and TCRdb holds only the in-frame ones, with some missing. D and trimming come from the DNA, and the V and J calls and clone size come from that table. The sample has under 400,000 clones, about nine tenths seen once.

The chain is built from TRBV12-3 or TRBV12-4 and TRBJ2-1; 7 bases are a match to TRBD1. The specimen was PBMCs or T cells enriched from blood (not recorded which). This receptor was obtained from a woman in her twenties or thirties who had been exposed to COVID-19. CDR3 in amino acids: CASSRPGGDEQFF. The DNA of the CDR3 is TGTGCCAGCAGTAGACCAGGGGGTGATGAGCAGTTCTTC.